Presented here are 28 T cell receptor beta chains from one specimen sequenced in a study of T cell changes during pregnancy in multiple sclerosis. Here immunoSEQ multiplex PCR was the method, and the copy in TCRdb shows in-frame clones only, minus some. The sample records more than 80,000 clones, nearly 95% being singletons. Sample: peripheral blood, taken in the second trimester of pregnancy. The receptors were sampled from a female donor with multiple sclerosis, enrolled in a pregnancy study.

CDR3 residues: CASSLPGLAGFNEQFF. CDR3 sequence (DNA): TGTGCCAGCAGTCTTCCCGGACTAGCGGGATTTAATGAGCAGTTCTTC. The chain combines TRBV27 with TRBJ2-1; TRBD2 agrees at 12 bases. Trimming removed 5 bases from V and 7 bases from J; junction bases left unmatched: 9. Germline V gene lookup returns CDR1 MNHEY and CDR2 SMNVEV (reference sequence). The CDR3 has 16 residues.

DNA of the CDR3: TGTGCCAGCGTGGGACTAGAGGTTGGGGGCGGGGAGCTGTTTTTT. Its translation is CASVGLEVGGGELFF. V is TRBV2 and J is TRBJ2-2, with 8 bases identical to TRBD2. Trimming cost V 8 bases and J 7 bases; bases outside gene matches: 12. The germline gives CDR1 SNHLY, CDR2 FYNNEI. There are 15 residues in the CDR3.

The chain combines TRBV28 with TRBJ2-7, with a weak D call TRBD2 (6 bases). CDR3 length: 12 residues. Looked up from germline, CDR1 is MDHEN and CDR2 is SYDVKM. Trimming left V 11 bases short and J 0 bases short, with 11 bases between. This CDR3 reads CAGSGSSYEQYF. CDR3 DNA sequence: TGTGCCGGTAGCGGAAGCTCCTACGAGCAGTACTTC.

This chain uses TRBV28 with TRBJ2-3, with 10 bases fitting TRBD2. With 6 bases clipped from V and 1 base from J, the junction kept 4 bases outside the gene matches. Germline V gene lookup returns CDR1 MDHEN and CDR2 SYDVKM. The CDR3 extends over 15 amino acids. CDR3 coding DNA: TGTGCCAGCAGGGGAACTAGCGGGGGCACAGATACGCAGTATTTT. Amino acid sequence: CASRGTSGGTDTQYF.

The chain links TRBV4-2 to TRBJ2-3; 10 bases line up with TRBD2. Unmatched junction bases numbered 12, after V lost 1 base and J lost 2 bases. In germline, CDR1 is LGHNA, CDR2 YNFKEQ. The CDR3 covers 19 residues. The CDR3 sequence: CASSQGEASGSLNTDTQYF. The DNA for the CDR3 is TGTGCCAGCAGCCAAGGAGAGGCTAGCGGGAGCCTAAACACAGATACGCAGTATTTT.

Only one count was recorded for this clone. V gene TRBV19 combines with J gene TRBJ1-2; 9 bases fit TRBD1. This CDR3 comprises 18 residues. Looked up from germline, CDR1 is LNHDA and CDR2 is SQIVND (reference sequence). The junction had 19 bases not matched to a gene; V was cut back by 7 bases and J by 4 bases. In DNA, the CDR3 is TGTGCCAGTAACGATCCGGGACAGGGAACTTCTTACCTCTATGGCTACACCTTC. Translating it yields CASNDPGQGTSYLYGYTF.

This clone occurred once. J is TRBJ2-7 and V is TRBV20-1; TRBD2 might be the D (5 bases). V was pared by 2 bases and J by 10 bases, with 12 bases between. Germline CDR1 reads DFQATT; CDR2 reads SNEGSKA (reference sequence). This CDR3 region has 11 residues. The CDR3 loop reads CSARTSGAQYF. For the CDR3, the DNA is TGCAGTGCTAGAACAAGCGGAGCCCAGTACTTC.

The V call is TRBV9, the J call TRBJ2-7; possibly TRBD1 for D (5 bases). Germline V CDR1 and CDR2: SGDLS, YYNGEE. Between the trimmed V and J ends, which lost 4 bases and 2 bases, there was a span of 16 bases. This CDR3 is built from 15 residues. The CDR3 loop is CASSLTPDRTYEQYF. The CDR3 coding sequence is TGTGCCAGCAGCCTCACCCCCGACAGAACCTACGAGCAGTACTTC. The full variable domain, rest sourced from reference TRBV9 and TRBJ2-7, is DSGVTQTPKHLITATGQRVTLRCSPRSGDLSVYWYQQSLDQGLQFLIQYYNGEERAKGNILERFSAQQFPDLHSELNLSSLELGDSALYFCASSLTPDRTYEQYFGPGTRLTVT.

The rearrangement uses TRBV6-6 and TRBJ2-1; weak D call: TRBD1 (6 bases). Trimming stripped 7 bases from V and 2 bases from J, with 15 bases between. Germline values: CDR1 MNHNY, CDR2 SVGAGI (reference sequence). CDR3 length equals 15 residues. Here the CDR3 DNA reads TGTGCCAGCACCCCTTCAGGGGACCCCTACAATGAGCAGTTCTTC. This encodes CASTPSGDPYNEQFF.

The rearrangement links TRBV9 to TRBJ1-2; D is undetermined. The CDR3 has 14 residues. CDR1 and CDR2 (germline): SGDLS, YYNGEE. With 4 bases removed from V and 3 bases from J, the gap between germline ends came to 13 bases. CDR3 DNA sequence: TGTGCCAGCAGCCAAGGCAGGCGGGACTATGGCTACACCTTC. Translated, it gives CASSQGRRDYGYTF. The variable domain in full, completed from reference TRBV9 and TRBJ1-2, reads DSGVTQTPKHLITATGQRVTLRCSPRSGDLSVYWYQQSLDQGLQFLIQYYNGEERAKGNILERFSAQQFPDLHSELNLSSLELGDSALYFCASSQGRRDYGYTFGSGTRLTVV.

CDR3 loop: CASNEIQVGQGYTF. The DNA for the CDR3 is TGTGCCAGCAATGAAATCCAGGTTGGACAGGGCTACACCTTC. The gene calls are TRBV7-9 and TRBJ1-2; D may be TRBD1 (6 bases). Germline V CDR1 and CDR2: SEHNR, FQNEAQ (reference sequence). V was shortened by 7 bases and J by 8 bases, with 20 bases between the two germline ends. The CDR3 totals 14 residues.

The CDR3 DNA is TGTGCCAGCAGTTTAAGGACTAGCGGGAGGGCCGATGGGTGGGAGCAGTACTTC. Translated: CASSLRTSGRADGWEQYF. V and J are TRBV28 and TRBJ2-7; TRBD2 matches at 15 bases. Germline CDR1 is MDHEN and CDR2 is SYDVKM. The CDR3 loop spans 18 amino acids. The V and J ends lost 2 bases and 7 bases, in that order; junction bases with no gene match: 12.

The sample holds one count of this clone. The chain combines TRBV7-8 with TRBJ1-1; tentatively, D is TRBD1 (6 bases). V gave up 3 bases and J gave up 0 bases, with 11 bases separating them. The CDR3 covers 15 residues. Germline CDR1 reads SGHVS; CDR2 reads FQNEAQ. The CDR3 nucleotides read TGTGCCAGCAGCTTCACAGGGCACATGAACACTGAAGCTTTCTTT. Protein sequence: CASSFTGHMNTEAFF.

The genes are TRBV5-1 and TRBJ2-3, with 10 bases matching TRBD2. The junction had 11 bases not matched to a gene; V was cut back by 5 bases and J by 8 bases. Germline V gene data show CDR1 as SGHRS and CDR2 as YFSETQ. This CDR3 is 15 amino acids long. The chain's CDR3 is CASRGLAGESGTQYF. CDR3 bases: TGCGCCAGCAGGGGCCTAGCGGGAGAGTCGGGTACGCAGTATTTT.

The V gene is TRBV6-5, the J gene TRBJ2-7; D uncertain. CDR1 and CDR2 (germline): MNHEY, SVGAGI. V was cut by 2 bases and J by 0 bases, with 8 bases left in between. The CDR3 sequence is 14 residues long. CDR3 sequence reads: CASSYTRSSYEQYF. CDR3 DNA: TGTGCCAGCAGTTACACAAGGAGCTCCTACGAGCAGTACTTC.

The V and J genes are TRBV28 and TRBJ2-3; 13 bases are a match to TRBD2. There are 20 residues in the CDR3. The germline gives CDR1 MDHEN, CDR2 SYDVKM. Trimming cost V 2 bases and J 5 bases; bases outside gene matches: 16. CDR3 region: CASSLGLATSGRAVKDTQYF. The CDR3 DNA follows: TGTGCCAGCAGTTTAGGGTTAGCTACTAGCGGGAGGGCAGTCAAAGATACGCAGTATTTT.

The count of this clone is one. The V call is TRBV27, the J call TRBJ1-2, with a weak D call TRBD1 (5 bases). The CDR3 loop spans 14 amino acids. Trimming took off 2 bases at V and 4 bases at J, with 11 bases between the two ends. Germline V CDR1 and CDR2: MNHEY, SMNVEV (reference sequence). The CDR3 DNA sequence: TGTGCCAGCAGTTTAGTGGGGGAGGGCTATGGCTACACCTTC. Its translation is CASSLVGEGYGYTF.

The chain's CDR3 is CATSREAGTDTQYF. The DNA of the CDR3 is TGTGCCACCAGCAGAGAAGCGGGCACAGATACGCAGTATTTT. The genes are TRBV15 and TRBJ2-3, with TRBD2 as a possible D gene (5 bases). The CDR3 totals 14 residues. Germline CDR1 and CDR2: LNHNV and YYDKDF (reference sequence). Deletions cut 0 bases from V and 1 base from J, with 5 bases between.

This clone was seen a handful of times. The chain carries TRBV6-1 and TRBJ1-1, with D uncertain. The V end was cut by 1 base, the J end by 6 bases, with 12 bases between. The germline V gene has CDR1 MNHNS and CDR2 SASEGT. This CDR3 is 14 amino acids long. The CDR3 DNA reads as TGTGCCAGCAGTGAAGTTCGGCGAGGCGCTGAAGCTTTCTTT. Amino acids: CASSEVRRGAEAFF.

This clone was seen just once. This sequence joins TRBV5-1 and TRBJ1-4, with TRBD1 as a possible D gene (6 bases). The germline gives CDR1 SGHRS, CDR2 YFSETQ. This CDR3 comprises 15 residues. Trimming shortened V by 4 bases and J by 7 bases, and 17 bases separated the two germline ends. DNA of the CDR3: TGCGCCAGCAGCCCTTTCAGGGGAAAGGGTGAAAAACTGTTTTTT. It is translated as CASSPFRGKGEKLFF.

The chain couples TRBV5-6 to TRBJ2-7; TRBD2 agrees at 7 bases. The V gene end was trimmed by 2 bases and the J gene end by 5 bases; junction bases not matched to a gene: 7. This CDR3 has 14 amino acids. The germline V gene encodes CDR1 SGHDT and CDR2 YYEEEE. CDR3: CASSFGRPLDEQYF. The CDR3 DNA sequence: TGTGCCAGCAGCTTCGGGAGGCCCTTGGACGAGCAGTACTTC.

The gene calls are TRBV14 and TRBJ1-1; 9 bases match TRBD1. V dropped 4 bases and J dropped 7; count of bases not matched to a gene: 10. The CDR3 covers 15 residues. CDR1 is SGHDN and CDR2 is FVKESK in the germline V gene. The CDR3 sequence is CASSPYRTGVVEAFF. CDR3 nucleotide sequence: TGTGCCAGCAGCCCTTATCGGACAGGGGTCGTTGAAGCTTTCTTT.

J is TRBJ2-7 and V is TRBV7-9; a possible D gene is TRBD2 (5 bases). The CDR3 has 15 amino acids. Germline V gives CDR1 SEHNR, CDR2 FQNEAQ (reference sequence). Trimming removed 2 bases at V and 4 bases at J, with 15 bases between. The CDR3 is CASSLRLGGEYEQYF. The CDR3 DNA reads as TGTGCCAGCAGCTTAAGATTAGGAGGCGAATACGAGCAGTACTTC.

This clone was counted only a few times. The chain employs TRBV6-4 and TRBJ2-1, with 8 bases matching TRBD2. The germline CDR1 and CDR2 sequences are MRHNA and SNTAGT. Trimming took 3 bases from V and 0 from J; bases not matched to a gene: 1. This CDR3 is 15 amino acids long. The CDR3 sequence: CASSDLAGSYNEQFF. In DNA, the CDR3 is TGTGCCAGCAGTGATCTAGCGGGCTCCTACAATGAGCAGTTCTTC.

V usage is TRBV9 and J usage is TRBJ1-2, with TRBD1 matching over 10 bases. Germline V lookup: CDR1 SGDLS, CDR2 YYNGEE. V trimming: 3 bases; J trimming: 5 bases; junction bases outside the gene matches: 7. This CDR3 comprises 15 residues. This CDR3 is CASSGRDRGVYGYTF. The CDR3 nucleotides read TGTGCCAGCAGCGGACGGGACAGGGGTGTGTATGGCTACACCTTC.

The chain links TRBV27 to TRBJ2-7; TRBD2 is a possible D gene (6 bases). Germline-derived CDR1 and CDR2 are MNHEY and SMNVEV (reference sequence). This CDR3 spans 14 amino acids. The V end lost 8 bases, the J end lost 2 bases, and 16 bases lay between the germline ends. This CDR3 is CASALGGPAYEQYF. CDR3 bases: TGTGCCAGCGCCTTGGGGGGACCCGCCTACGAGCAGTACTTC.

The V gene is TRBV11-2, the J gene TRBJ1-1; tentative D call: TRBD1 (6 bases). Trimming pared 4 bases from V and 0 bases from J, leaving 18 bases between. Germline V gene data show CDR1 as SGHAT and CDR2 as FQNNGV. This CDR3 comprises 17 residues. The CDR3 DNA is TGTGCCAGCAGCTCCGGGGGGCAGAGTTACATGAACACTGAAGCTTTCTTT. Residues: CASSSGGQSYMNTEAFF.

CDR3 coding DNA: TGTGCCAGCAGATGGGGACAGGGTAACAATGAGCAGTTCTTC. Protein sequence: CASRWGQGNNEQFF. The chain uses TRBV27 and TRBJ2-1; 9 bases agree with TRBD1. This CDR3 contains 14 residues. CDR1 and CDR2 from the germline V gene are MNHEY and SMNVEV (reference sequence). V dropped 6 bases and J dropped 5; count of bases not matched to a gene: 5.